This note documents a single T cell receptor (beta chain) sequence. Its antigen is not identified. This clone may be a read error of a much larger clone one base away. After removal of 4 bases from V and 5 bases from J, the junction contained 14 bases not matched to a gene. CDR3 length: 16 residues. This specimen belongs to a study of read filtering for tumor transcriptome and immune sequencing. Across the whole study: TCR-mapped reads were about 4.05 to 11 million with IR-seq versus about 85 to 1,300 with RNA-seq.

Sampling of bone marrow took place during active disease in every patient. General study points: The sorted CD138-negative fraction was a mixed bone marrow immune population, not purified T cells.

Molecular barcoded adaptors covering alpha/delta and beta/gamma chains were used on around 370 ng RNA. TCRdb analysed the reads with MiXCR anew, one entry per CDR3 protein. The sample yields some 25,000 distinct CDR3 sequences, roughly 19% seen once. This TCR derives from a donor aged 40 or older with multiple myeloma. V gene TRBV23-1 combines with J gene TRBJ2-7, with 7 bases identical to TRBD2. TRBV23-1 has ORF status, its function being uncertain. Sequencing input: a population of CD138-negative cells sorted from bone marrow. CDR3 sequence: CASSLGAGAESHEQYF. DNA of the CDR3: TGCGCCAGCAGTCTCGGGGCGGGAGCGGAGTCCCACGAGCAGTACTTC.